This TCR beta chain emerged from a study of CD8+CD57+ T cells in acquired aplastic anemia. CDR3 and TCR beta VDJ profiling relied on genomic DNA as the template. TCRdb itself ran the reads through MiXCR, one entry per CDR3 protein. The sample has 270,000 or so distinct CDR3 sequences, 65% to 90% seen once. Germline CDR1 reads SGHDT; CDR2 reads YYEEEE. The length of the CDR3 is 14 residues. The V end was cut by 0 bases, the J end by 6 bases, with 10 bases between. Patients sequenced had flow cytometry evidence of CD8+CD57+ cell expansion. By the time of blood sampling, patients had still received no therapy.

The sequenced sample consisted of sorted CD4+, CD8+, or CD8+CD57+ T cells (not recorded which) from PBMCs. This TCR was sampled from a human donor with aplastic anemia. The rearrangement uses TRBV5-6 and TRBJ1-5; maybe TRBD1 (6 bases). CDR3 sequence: CASSLGGGGQPQHF. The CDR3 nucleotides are TGTGCCAGCAGCTTGGGGGGGGGCGGTCAGCCCCAGCATTTT.